The 18 T cell receptor beta chains listed next were all sequenced from one sample in a study of blood T cell repertoires in COVID-19. Produced via immunoSEQ multiplex PCR; TCRdb's table is partial and in-frame only. The table records fewer than 200,000 clones, approximately 84% of them present only once. Sequencing was done on a sample of PBMCs or T cells enriched from blood (not recorded which). The receptors come from a man in his fifties who had recovered from COVID-19.

J is TRBJ2-7 and V is TRBV3-1 (or the pseudogene TRBV3-2), with 8 positions matching TRBD1. This CDR3 has 15 amino acids. Germline CDR1 is LGHDT and CDR2 is YNNKEL (reference sequence). The V gene end was trimmed by 4 bases and the J gene end by 6 bases; junction bases not matched to a gene: 11. The CDR3 spells CASSRPGQGSGEQYF. In DNA form, the CDR3 reads TGTGCCAGCAGCCGCCCAGGACAGGGCTCAGGCGAGCAGTACTTC.

V and J are TRBV19 and TRBJ2-7; possibly TRBD1 for D (5 bases). The ends were cut back, 1 base at V and 4 bases at J, with 20 bases in the middle. CDR3 length: 17 residues. From germline, CDR1 is LNHDA and CDR2 SQIVND (reference sequence). Written as DNA, the CDR3 is TGTGCCAGTAGTATAGTAGTAGCCAGGGTAGGAACTTACGAGCAGTACTTC. Translating gives CASSIVVARVGTYEQYF.

The V gene is TRBV3-1 (or the pseudogene TRBV3-2), the J gene TRBJ1-6; possible D gene TRBD1, 5 bases. There are 14 residues in the CDR3. CDR1 and CDR2 (germline): LGHDT, YNNKEL (reference sequence). V was shortened by 4 bases and J by 10 bases, with 14 bases between the two germline ends. CDR3 loop: CASSPLGGESPLHF. The CDR3 DNA is TGTGCCAGCAGCCCGCTCGGGGGAGAATCACCCCTCCACTTT.

This clone occurred once. The J gene is TRBJ2-1, the V gene TRBV7-9, with TRBD1 matching over 8 bases. This CDR3 has 17 residues. CDR1 SEHNR and CDR2 FQNEAQ come from the germline V gene (reference sequence). V shed 5 bases, J shed 0 bases, and the junction held 9 bases outside the gene matches. The CDR3 region is CASSPRTGQGSYNEQFF. CDR3 DNA sequence: TGTGCCAGCAGCCCCCGAACTGGACAGGGCTCCTACAATGAGCAGTTCTTC.

The chain joins TRBV9 to TRBJ2-7; the D gene is possibly TRBD1 (6 bases). The CDR3 covers 14 residues. Per the germline V gene, CDR1 is SGDLS and CDR2 is YYNGEE. V shed 3 bases and J shed 3 bases, with 13 bases lying between them. The CDR3 loop reads CASSASTGNYEQYF. CDR3 DNA sequence: TGTGCCAGCAGCGCATCCACAGGGAACTACGAGCAGTACTTC.

V usage is TRBV6-5 and J usage is TRBJ2-5, with 9 bases matching TRBD2. In germline, CDR1 is MNHEY, CDR2 SVGAGI. The CDR3 spans 16 residues. The V and J ends lost 4 bases and 1 base, in that order; junction bases with no gene match: 7. CDR3 bases: TGTGCCAGCAGTTTCCGGGTAGCGGGGGCCCAAGAGACCCAGTACTTC. Residues: CASSFRVAGAQETQYF.

The DNA for the CDR3 is TGTGCCAGCAGCACCGATACAGAGTATAATCAGCCCCAGCATTTT. It codes for CASSTDTEYNQPQHF. The chain recombines TRBV7-9 with TRBJ1-5; D not resolved. This CDR3 has 15 residues. The germline gives CDR1 SEHNR, CDR2 FQNEAQ (reference sequence). Trimming stripped 5 bases from V and 4 bases from J, with 15 bases between.

This chain links TRBV10-3 with TRBJ1-6, with D possibly being TRBD1 (6 bases). The V gene lost 6 bases and the J gene lost 3 bases, with 9 bases spanning the gap. The CDR3 is made up of 14 amino acids. Germline loops: CDR1 ENHRY, CDR2 SYGVKD. Here the CDR3 reads CAIRKTGYNSPLHF. CDR3 sequence (DNA): TGTGCCATCAGAAAGACAGGCTATAATTCACCCCTCCACTTT.

V usage is TRBV6-4 and J usage is TRBJ2-1; 10 bases are shared with TRBD2. With V trimmed by 6 bases and J by 8 bases, 10 bases remained unmatched. Germline CDR1 MRHNA, CDR2 SNTAGT. This CDR3 spans 15 amino acids. The CDR3 loop reads CASRKTSGPWDEQFF. CDR3 nucleotide sequence: TGTGCCAGCAGGAAGACTAGCGGGCCGTGGGATGAGCAGTTCTTC.

The CDR3 loop is CASILSGGAQETQYF. The CDR3 nucleotides read TGCGCCAGCATCCTTAGCGGGGGGGCGCAGGAGACCCAGTACTTC. The chain couples TRBV5-1 to TRBJ2-5; the match to TRBD2 covers 11 bases. CDR3 size: 15 residues. Looked up from germline, CDR1 is SGHRS and CDR2 is YFSETQ. V was pared by 6 bases and J by 5 bases, with 9 bases of the junction left unmatched.

The chain recombines TRBV29-1 with TRBJ2-7; 8 bases fit TRBD1. V dropped 3 bases and J dropped 6; count of bases not matched to a gene: 4. Germline-derived CDR1 and CDR2 are SQVTM and ANQGSEA. This CDR3 comprises 12 residues. The CDR3 DNA sequence: TGCAGCGTTGAGTTAGGGACAGGCGAGCAGTACTTC. Its translation: CSVELGTGEQYF.

This clone is a singleton in its sample. The chain carries TRBV7-9 and TRBJ1-3, with unresolved D. The V and J ends lost 5 bases and 4 bases respectively, with 15 bases between them. From germline, CDR1 is SEHNR and CDR2 FQNEAQ (reference sequence). The CDR3 is 15 amino acids. CDR3 DNA sequence: TGTGCCAGCAGCCTAGGGTTCACGGAGGGAAACACCATATATTTT. Protein sequence: CASSLGFTEGNTIYF.

V gene TRBV6-5 combines with J gene TRBJ2-5, with D possibly being TRBD2 (6 bases). Trimming left V 2 bases short and J 4 bases short, with 14 bases between. The CDR3 consists of 15 residues. Germline V gene data show CDR1 as MNHEY and CDR2 as SVGAGI. Written as DNA, the CDR3 is TGTGCCAGCAGTTACGACCAAGGGAGGCGAGAGACCCAGTACTTC. Encoded protein: CASSYDQGRRETQYF.

The rearrangement uses TRBV3-1 (or the pseudogene TRBV3-2) and TRBJ2-1; 12 bases are a match to TRBD2. CDR1 and CDR2 (germline): LGHDT, YNNKEL (reference sequence). CDR3 size: 13 residues. Trimming removed 4 bases from V and 9 bases from J; junction bases left unmatched: 1. The CDR3 region is CASSPTSGGEQFF. The CDR3 DNA sequence: TGTGCCAGCAGCCCGACTAGCGGGGGTGAGCAGTTCTTC.

This sequence joins TRBV12-3 or TRBV12-4 and TRBJ1-2; 7 bases map to TRBD1. This CDR3 region has 13 residues. V was clipped by 5 bases and J by 7 bases; unmatched bases: 7. The CDR3 region is CASSLDRAGGYTF. The CDR3 DNA reads as TGTGCCAGCAGTCTAGACAGGGCTGGTGGCTACACCTTC.

The gene calls are TRBV6-5 and TRBJ1-5; the D is unclear. Trimming left V 6 bases short and J 11 bases short, with 17 bases between. Germline loops: CDR1 MNHEY, CDR2 SVGAGI. This CDR3 region has 13 residues. DNA for the CDR3: TGTGCCAGCAGGGGCAGCGGTTACCAGGCCCAGCATTTT. This encodes CASRGSGYQAQHF.

CDR3 region: CASSTGYNEQFF. CDR3 nucleotide sequence: TGTGCCAGTAGCACAGGATACAATGAGCAGTTCTTC. V and J are TRBV19 and TRBJ2-1; TRBD1 might be the D (5 bases). CDR3 size: 12 residues. Germline CDR1 and CDR2: LNHDA and SQIVND (reference sequence). Trimming took 6 bases from V and 4 from J, leaving 7 bases between them.

The chain uses TRBV29-1 and TRBJ1-1; a weak D match, TRBD1 (6 bases). In germline, CDR1 is SQVTM, CDR2 ANQGSEA. CDR3 length: 13 amino acids. V lost 5 bases to trimming and J lost 0 bases, with 10 bases between them. The CDR3 spells CSVSTGLNTEAFF. The CDR3 DNA is TGCAGCGTTTCGACAGGTTTGAACACTGAAGCTTTCTTT.